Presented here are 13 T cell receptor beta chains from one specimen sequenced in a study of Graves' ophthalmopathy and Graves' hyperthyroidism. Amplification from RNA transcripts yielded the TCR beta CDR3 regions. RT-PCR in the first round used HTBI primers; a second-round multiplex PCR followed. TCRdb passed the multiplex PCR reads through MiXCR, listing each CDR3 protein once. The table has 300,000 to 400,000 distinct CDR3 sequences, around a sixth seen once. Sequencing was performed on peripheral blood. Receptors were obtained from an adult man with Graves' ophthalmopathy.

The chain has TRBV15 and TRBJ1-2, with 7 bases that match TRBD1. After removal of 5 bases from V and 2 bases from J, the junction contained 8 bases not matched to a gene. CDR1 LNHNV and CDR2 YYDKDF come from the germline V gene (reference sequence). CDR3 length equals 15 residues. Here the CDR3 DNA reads TGTGCCACCAGCGGGACGGGACAGACCAACTATGGCTACACCTTC. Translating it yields CATSGTGQTNYGYTF.

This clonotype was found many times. In DNA, the CDR3 is TGTGCCAGCATGGTGGGGGTCCATTCACCCCTCCACTTT. Its translation is CASMVGVHSPLHF. This chain links TRBV2 with TRBJ1-6, with a weak D call TRBD1 (5 bases). The CDR3 extends over 13 amino acids. Deletions cut 7 bases from V and 8 bases from J, with 12 bases between. The germline V gene has CDR1 SNHLY and CDR2 FYNNEI.

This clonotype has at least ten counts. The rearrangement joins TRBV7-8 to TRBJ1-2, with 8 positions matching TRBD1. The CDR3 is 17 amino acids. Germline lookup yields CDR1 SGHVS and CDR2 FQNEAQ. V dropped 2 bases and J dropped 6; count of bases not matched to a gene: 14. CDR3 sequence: CASSLKFGQTGEHGYTF. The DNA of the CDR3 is TGTGCCAGCAGCTTAAAATTCGGGCAGACAGGGGAGCATGGCTACACCTTC.

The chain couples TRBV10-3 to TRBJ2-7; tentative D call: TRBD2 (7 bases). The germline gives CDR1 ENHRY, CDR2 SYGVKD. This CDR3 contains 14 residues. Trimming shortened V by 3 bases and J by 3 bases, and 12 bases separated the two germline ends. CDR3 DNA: TGTGCCATCAGTGAAGGGGGGGCAGGCTACGAGCAGTACTTC. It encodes CAISEGGAGYEQYF.

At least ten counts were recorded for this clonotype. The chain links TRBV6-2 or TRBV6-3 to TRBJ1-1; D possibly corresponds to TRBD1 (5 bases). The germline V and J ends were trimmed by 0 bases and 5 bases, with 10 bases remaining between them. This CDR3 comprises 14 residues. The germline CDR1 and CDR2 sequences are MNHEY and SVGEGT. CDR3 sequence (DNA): TGTGCCAGCAGTTACTCGAGGGGCTGGACTGAAGCTTTCTTT. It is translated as CASSYSRGWTEAFF.

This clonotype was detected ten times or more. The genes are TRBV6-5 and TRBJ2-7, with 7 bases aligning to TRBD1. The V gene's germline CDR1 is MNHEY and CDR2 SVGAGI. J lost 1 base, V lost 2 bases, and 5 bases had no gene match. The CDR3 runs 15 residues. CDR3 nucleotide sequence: TGTGCCAGCAGTTACCGCTACAGGGGTTCCTACGAGCAGTACTTC. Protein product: CASSYRYRGSYEQYF.

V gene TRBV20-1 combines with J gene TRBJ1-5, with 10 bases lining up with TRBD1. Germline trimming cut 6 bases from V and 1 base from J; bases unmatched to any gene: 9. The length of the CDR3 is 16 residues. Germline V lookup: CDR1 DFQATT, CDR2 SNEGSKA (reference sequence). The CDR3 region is CSARRQGALSNQPQHF. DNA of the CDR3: TGCAGTGCCCGGAGACAGGGGGCTTTGAGCAATCAGCCCCAGCATTTT.

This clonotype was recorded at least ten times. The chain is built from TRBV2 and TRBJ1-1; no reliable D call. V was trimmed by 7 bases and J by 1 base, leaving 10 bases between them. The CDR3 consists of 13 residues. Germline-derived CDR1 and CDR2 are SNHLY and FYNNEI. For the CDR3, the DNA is TGTGCCAGCATCGCCTCCCGGAACACTGAAGCTTTCTTT. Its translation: CASIASRNTEAFF.

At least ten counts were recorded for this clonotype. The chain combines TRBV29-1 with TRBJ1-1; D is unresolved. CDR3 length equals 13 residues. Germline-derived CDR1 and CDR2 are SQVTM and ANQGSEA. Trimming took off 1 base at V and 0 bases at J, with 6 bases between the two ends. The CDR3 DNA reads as TGCAGCGTTGAAGGGCAGTTGAACACTGAAGCTTTCTTT. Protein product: CSVEGQLNTEAFF.

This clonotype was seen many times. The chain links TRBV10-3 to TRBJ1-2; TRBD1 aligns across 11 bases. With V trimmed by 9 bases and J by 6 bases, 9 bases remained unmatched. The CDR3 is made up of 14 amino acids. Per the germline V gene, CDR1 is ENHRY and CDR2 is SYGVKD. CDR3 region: CAIKATGQGDGYTF. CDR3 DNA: TGTGCCATTAAAGCGACGGGACAGGGGGATGGCTACACCTTC.

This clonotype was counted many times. Here the CDR3 DNA reads TGTGCCAGCAGTCAGGGGTATTCACCCCTCCACTTT. Translating it yields CASSQGYSPLHF. The rearrangement uses TRBV6-1 and TRBJ1-6, with D possibly being TRBD1 (6 bases). Germline CDR1 reads MNHNS; CDR2 reads SASEGT. This CDR3 spans 12 amino acids. Trimming left V 5 bases short and J 8 bases short, with 7 bases between.

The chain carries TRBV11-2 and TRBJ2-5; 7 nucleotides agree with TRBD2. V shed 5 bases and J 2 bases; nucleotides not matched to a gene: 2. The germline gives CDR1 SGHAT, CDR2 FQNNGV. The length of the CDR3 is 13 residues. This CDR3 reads CASSTSVQETQYF. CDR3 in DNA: TGTGCCAGCAGCACTAGCGTACAAGAGACCCAGTACTTC. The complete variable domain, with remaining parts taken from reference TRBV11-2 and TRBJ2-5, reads EAGVAQSPRYKIIEKRQSVAFWCNPISGHATLYWYQQILGQGPKLLIQFQNNGVVDDSQLPKDRFSAERLKGVDSTLKIQPAKLEDSAVYLCASSTSVQETQYFGPGTRLLVL.

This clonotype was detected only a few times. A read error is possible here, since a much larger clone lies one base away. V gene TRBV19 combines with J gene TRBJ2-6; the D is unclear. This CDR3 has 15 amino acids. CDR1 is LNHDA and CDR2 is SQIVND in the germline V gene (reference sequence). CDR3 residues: CVSSLDRSGANVLTF. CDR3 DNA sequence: TGTGTCAGTAGTCTGGACCGTTCTGGGGCCAACGTCCTGACTTTC.